Listed here are 6 T cell receptor beta chains from one sample, sequenced in a study of T cells in Graves' hyperthyroidism and ophthalmopathy. TCR beta CDR3 regions were amplified from RNA transcripts. With the HTBI primer set, the TCR CDR3 went through a first round of RT-PCR. TCRdb used MiXCR to reprocess the multiplex PCR reads, holding one entry per CDR3 protein. The repertoire holds roughly 740,000 distinct CDR3 sequences, with around 15% as singletons. Source material: blood. The receptor set was obtained from a man aged 18 to 35 with Graves' hyperthyroidism.

This clonotype was seen a handful of times. The CDR3, as DNA: TGCAGCGTTCTCGGACTAGCAGCAAGCTCCTACAATGAGCAGTTCTTC. Amino acid sequence: CSVLGLAASSYNEQFF. The genes are TRBV29-1 and TRBJ2-1, with 8 positions matching TRBD2. CDR1 and CDR2 from the germline V gene are SQVTM and ANQGSEA. The J segment lost 0 bases and the V segment lost 5 bases, leaving 9 bases of the junction unmatched. This CDR3 contains 16 residues.

In its sample, this clonotype was seen a few times. In nucleotides, the CDR3 is TGTGCCAGCAGCGCCGGGACTAGTCCCGATACGCAGTATTTT. Translation: CASSAGTSPDTQYF. The rearrangement uses TRBV2 and TRBJ2-3; TRBD2 agrees at 8 bases. V lost 6 bases and J lost 6; bases outside the gene matches: 8. The CDR3 is made up of 14 amino acids. Germline CDR1 is SNHLY and CDR2 is FYNNEI.

The gene calls are TRBV24-1 and TRBJ2-1; D ambiguous. V lost 5 bases, J lost 12 bases, and 13 bases lay in between. CDR1 and CDR2 (germline): KGHDR, SFDVKD. The CDR3 totals 12 residues. DNA for the CDR3: TGTGCCACCAGTGTGTCTGCACAAGGGCAGTTCTTC. It yields the protein CATSVSAQGQFF.

The sample holds many counts of this clonotype. The chain couples TRBV28 to TRBJ2-1; perhaps D is TRBD1 or TRBD2 (6 bases each). CDR1 is MDHEN, CDR2 SYDVKM, per germline. This CDR3 spans 15 amino acids. Between the trimmed V and J ends, which lost 10 bases and 7 bases, there was a span of 23 bases. The CDR3 region has the DNA TGTGCCACAGGGGAGGAGGCGAGGGCGAGGAATGAGCAGTTCTTC. Its translation is CATGEEARARNEQFF. The full variable domain, rest sourced from reference TRBV28 and TRBJ2-1, is DVKVTQSSRYLVKRTGEKVFLECVQDMDHENMFWYRQDPGLGLRLIYFSYDVKMKEKGDIPEGYSVSREKKERFSLILESASTNQTSMYLCATGEEARARNEQFFGPGTRLTVL.

The V call is TRBV4-1, the J call TRBJ2-7, with 7 positions matching TRBD1. The V and J ends lost 0 bases and 5 bases, in that order; junction bases with no gene match: 10. From germline, CDR1 is MGHRA and CDR2 YSYEKL. The CDR3 spans 16 residues. The CDR3 nucleotides are TGCGCCAGCAGCCAAGATGGTCCTCAGGACAGGAACGAGCAGTACTTC. It codes for CASSQDGPQDRNEQYF.

J is TRBJ2-1 and V is TRBV11-3, with TRBD2 identical over 7 bases. The CDR3 extends over 18 amino acids. Germline CDR1 SGHNT, CDR2 YENEEA. With 5 bases clipped from V and 4 bases from J, the junction kept 17 bases outside the gene matches. CDR3 loop: CASSQDPYRGRNYNEQFF. The CDR3, as DNA: TGTGCCAGCAGCCAAGACCCCTATCGCGGGAGAAATTACAATGAGCAGTTCTTC.